A selection of T cell receptor beta chains follows, all from one sample in a study of CD8+CD57+ T cells in acquired aplastic anemia. Using its own MiXCR run on the reads, TCRdb lists one record per CDR3 protein. This table holds 450,000 to 550,000 distinct CDR3 sequences, around a third found once. The sequenced sample was sorted CD4+, CD8+, or CD8+CD57+ T cells (not recorded which) from PBMCs. The receptors stem from a human donor with aplastic anemia. Both conserved end residues are part of each CDR3. D genes are given only for firm matches. Clone size appears in some rows only: once, few, many, or a class for an expanded clone.

V gene: TRBV25-1
D gene: .
J gene: TRBJ1-2
clone size: once
CDR3 protein: CASSPALRGDNSYGYTF
CDR3 DNA: TGTGCCAGCAGCCCCGCTTTGCGGGGGGATAATTCCTATGGCTACACCTTC

V gene: TRBV29-1
D gene: .
J gene: TRBJ2-1
clone size: many
CDR3 protein: CSVEPDNEQFF
CDR3 DNA: TGCAGCGTTGAGCCCGACAATGAGCAGTTCTTC

V gene: TRBV29-1
D gene: TRBD1
J gene: TRBJ2-5
clone size: many
CDR3 protein: CSGHAVDRGGETQYF
CDR3 DNA: TGCAGCGGCCACGCCGTGGACAGGGGCGGGGAGACCCAGTACTTC

V gene: TRBV3-1
D gene: .
J gene: TRBJ1-2
clone size: few
CDR3 protein: CASSQSEIYGYTF
CDR3 DNA: TGTGCCAGCAGCCAATCGGAAATCTATGGCTACACCTTC

V gene: TRBV5-1
D gene: .
J gene: TRBJ1-3
clone size: .
CDR3 protein: CASSLVSGAEGNTIYF
CDR3 DNA: TGCGCCAGCAGCTTGGTTTCAGGGGCGGAGGGAAACACCATATATTTT

V gene: TRBV9
D gene: TRBD2
J gene: TRBJ2-1
clone size: .
CDR3 protein: CASSVVGGGRYNEQFF
CDR3 DNA: TGTGCCAGCAGCGTAGTTGGGGGGGGACGCTACAATGAGCAGTTCTTC

V gene: TRBV24-1
D gene: .
J gene: TRBJ2-3
clone size: many
CDR3 protein: CATSGGRASTDTQYF
CDR3 DNA: TGTGCCACCAGTGGGGGTAGGGCTAGCACAGATACGCAGTATTTT

V gene: TRBV19
D gene: .
J gene: TRBJ1-6
clone size: many
CDR3 protein: CASSIEGQRIDSPLHF
CDR3 DNA: TGTGCCAGTAGTATAGAGGGGCAGAGGATTGATTCACCCCTCCACTTT

V gene: TRBV29-1
D gene: .
J gene: TRBJ1-2
clone size: many
CDR3 protein: CSVEEILGSYGYTF
CDR3 DNA: TGCAGCGTTGAAGAAATTTTGGGCAGCTATGGCTACACCTTC

V gene: TRBV7-4
D gene: .
J gene: TRBJ1-5
clone size: many
CDR3 protein: CASSLEGGSNQPQHF
CDR3 DNA: TGTGCCAGCAGCTTAGAGGGAGGGAGCAATCAGCCCCAGCATTTT

V gene: TRBV30
D gene: .
J gene: TRBJ1-6
clone size: few
CDR3 protein: CAWSGRRSDSPLHF
CDR3 DNA: TGTGCCTGGAGTGGCAGGAGAAGTGACTCACCCCTCCACTTT

V gene: TRBV14
D gene: .
J gene: TRBJ2-5
clone size: .
CDR3 protein: CASSPRTGRETQYF
CDR3 DNA: TGTGCCAGCAGCCCCCGGACCGGCCGGGAGACCCAGTACTTC

V gene: TRBV19
D gene: .
J gene: TRBJ1-2
clone size: .
CDR3 protein: CASSICASRRTGRSGGYTF
CDR3 DNA: .

V gene: TRBV20-1
D gene: TRBD1
J gene: TRBJ2-7
clone size: few
CDR3 protein: CSASLTGDPYEQYF
CDR3 DNA: TGCAGTGCTAGTTTGACAGGGGACCCCTACGAGCAGTACTTC

V gene: TRBV10-3
D gene: .
J gene: TRBJ2-3
clone size: .
CDR3 protein: CDSVLTDTQYF
CDR3 DNA: TGTGACAGCGTATTAACAGATACGCAGTATTTT

V gene: TRBV11-1
D gene: .
J gene: TRBJ2-1
clone size: .
CDR3 protein: CASSPNADSYNEQFF
CDR3 DNA: TGTGCCAGCAGCCCAAACGCGGACTCTTACAATGAGCAGTTCTTC

V gene: TRBV20-1
D gene: TRBD1
J gene: TRBJ1-1
clone size: many
CDR3 protein: CSAGRGQGNTEAFF
CDR3 DNA: TGCAGTGCGGGGAGGGGACAGGGCAACACTGAAGCTTTCTTT

V gene: TRBV7-2
D gene: .
J gene: TRBJ1-1
clone size: few
CDR3 protein: CASSFPGEGEAFF
CDR3 DNA: TGTGCCAGCAGCTTCCCAGGGGAAGGAGAAGCTTTCTTT

V gene: TRBV25-1
D gene: .
J gene: TRBJ2-7
clone size: .
CDR3 protein: CASSAGGTSRNYEQYF
CDR3 DNA: TGTGCCAGCAGCGCCGGTGGAACTAGCCGGAACTACGAGCAGTACTTC

V gene: TRBV20-1
D gene: .
J gene: TRBJ1-4
clone size: once
CDR3 protein: CSAPISGGVNEKLFF
CDR3 DNA: TGCAGTGCACCAATCTCGGGCGGCGTTAATGAAAAACTGTTTTTT

V gene: TRBV28
D gene: TRBD1
J gene: TRBJ1-5
clone size: .
CDR3 protein: CASSGTGIQPQHF
CDR3 DNA: TGTGCCAGCAGCGGGACAGGGATCCAGCCCCAGCATTTT

V gene: TRBV14
D gene: .
J gene: TRBJ2-3
clone size: few
CDR3 protein: CASSQEGTPRNTDTQYF
CDR3 DNA: TGTGCCAGCAGCCAAGAGGGGACGCCTAGGAACACAGATACGCAGTATTTT

V gene: TRBV19
D gene: .
J gene: TRBJ2-7
clone size: many
CDR3 protein: CASSANGGPYEQYF
CDR3 DNA: TGTGCCAGTAGTGCGAACGGGGGCCCCTACGAGCAGTACTTC

V gene: TRBV29-1
D gene: .
J gene: TRBJ2-3
clone size: many
CDR3 protein: CSVDDGTDTQYF
CDR3 DNA: TGCAGCGTTGACGACGGCACAGATACGCAGTATTTT

V gene: TRBV3-1
D gene: .
J gene: TRBJ2-3
clone size: many
CDR3 protein: CASSHGDTQYF
CDR3 DNA: TGTGCCAGCAGCCACGGGGATACGCAGTATTTT

V gene: TRBV20-1
D gene: .
J gene: TRBJ1-1
clone size: few
CDR3 protein: CSARDRRHLNTEAFF
CDR3 DNA: TGCAGTGCTAGAGATCGACGGCACTTGAACACTGAAGCTTTCTTT

V gene: TRBV10-2
D gene: .
J gene: TRBJ2-5
clone size: many
CDR3 protein: CASSLPGSLETQYF
CDR3 DNA: TGCGCCAGCAGTCTCCCGGGATCGTTAGAGACCCAGTACTTC

V gene: TRBV25-1
D gene: .
J gene: TRBJ1-2
clone size: .
CDR3 protein: CASSLREPPVYGYTF
CDR3 DNA: TGTGCCAGCAGTTTAAGGGAGCCCCCCGTATATGGCTACACCTTC

V gene: TRBV10-3
D gene: TRBD1
J gene: TRBJ2-1
clone size: .
CDR3 protein: CAIRADRGHNEQFF
CDR3 DNA: TGTGCCATCAGAGCGGACAGGGGCCACAATGAGCAGTTCTTC

V gene: TRBV4-3
D gene: .
J gene: TRBJ1-5
clone size: once
CDR3 protein: CASSQDLVGANQPQHF
CDR3 DNA: TGCGCCAGCAGCCAAGATTTAGTCGGAGCAAATCAGCCCCAGCATTTT

V gene: TRBV25-1
D gene: .
J gene: TRBJ2-5
clone size: .
CDR3 protein: CASSLGTQYQETQYF
CDR3 DNA: TGTGCCAGCAGCCTGGGGACGCAGTATCAAGAGACCCAGTACTTC

V gene: TRBV30
D gene: .
J gene: TRBJ1-1
clone size: .
CDR3 protein: CAWMLPGAEAFF
CDR3 DNA: TGTGCCTGGATGCTACCGGGGGCTGAAGCTTTCTTT

V gene: TRBV20-1
D gene: .
J gene: TRBJ2-7
clone size: .
CDR3 protein: CSARDPTGCSYEQYF
CDR3 DNA: TGCAGTGCTAGAGATCCTACAGGGTGCTCCTACGAGCAGTACTTC

V gene: TRBV6-1
D gene: TRBD1
J gene: TRBJ1-5
clone size: few
CDR3 protein: CASRRTGSLSNQPQHF
CDR3 DNA: TGTGCCAGCAGGAGGACAGGATCCCTTAGCAATCAGCCCCAGCATTTT

V gene: TRBV15
D gene: .
J gene: TRBJ2-3
clone size: many
CDR3 protein: CATSRVGRTTDTQYF
CDR3 DNA: TGTGCCACCAGCAGAGTGGGCAGGACCACAGATACGCAGTATTTT

V gene: TRBV29-1
D gene: .
J gene: TRBJ2-2
clone size: many
CDR3 protein: CSVDLSWGAGELFF
CDR3 DNA: TGCAGCGTTGATTTATCTTGGGGCGCCGGGGAGCTGTTTTTT

V gene: TRBV20-1
D gene: TRBD1
J gene: TRBJ1-4
clone size: .
CDR3 protein: CSARGVRGVGEKLFF
CDR3 DNA: TGCAGTGCTAGAGGAGTCAGGGGGGTGGGAGAAAAACTGTTTTTT

V gene: TRBV24-1
D gene: .
J gene: TRBJ1-5
clone size: .
CDR3 protein: CATSDSGRAIQPQHF
CDR3 DNA: TGTGCCACCAGTGATTCCGGCAGGGCGATTCAGCCCCAGCATTTT

V gene: TRBV19
D gene: TRBD1
J gene: TRBJ2-5
clone size: .
CDR3 protein: CASRNRGRGSSTIETQYF
CDR3 DNA: TGTGCCAGTAGAAACAGGGGGCGCGGGTCCTCCACCATAGAGACCCAGTACTTC

V gene: TRBV13
D gene: .
J gene: TRBJ2-5
clone size: .
CDR3 protein: CASSLPPFQGLETQYF
CDR3 DNA: TGTGCCAGCAGTTTGCCCCCCTTTCAGGGTTTGGAGACCCAGTACTTC

V gene: TRBV7-2
D gene: .
J gene: TRBJ2-3
clone size: few
CDR3 protein: CASSLVLKPSSTDTQYF
CDR3 DNA: TGTGCCAGCAGCTTAGTTCTGAAACCATCTAGCACAGATACGCAGTATTTT

V gene: TRBV24-1
D gene: .
J gene: TRBJ2-5
clone size: many
CDR3 protein: CATSDTTRIGETQYF
CDR3 DNA: TGTGCCACCAGTGACACAACTCGAATCGGGGAGACCCAGTACTTC

V gene: TRBV2
D gene: .
J gene: TRBJ1-1
clone size: many
CDR3 protein: CASSGNRTPGSGNTEAFF
CDR3 DNA: TGTGCCAGCAGTGGGAATCGGACCCCAGGCTCGGGGAACACTGAAGCTTTCTTT

V gene: TRBV20-1
D gene: .
J gene: TRBJ1-6
clone size: many
CDR3 protein: CSALGLIHSPLHF
CDR3 DNA: TGCAGTGCCCTGGGACTGATCCATTCACCCCTCCACTTT

V gene: TRBV20-1
D gene: TRBD2
J gene: TRBJ2-7
clone size: many
CDR3 protein: CSARVVTSGEQYF
CDR3 DNA: TGCAGTGCTAGAGTGGTGACTAGCGGGGAGCAGTACTTC

V gene: TRBV30
D gene: TRBD1
J gene: TRBJ1-2
clone size: few
CDR3 protein: CAWSRDRGSGYTF
CDR3 DNA: TGTGCCTGGAGCCGGGACAGGGGATCGGGCTACACCTTC

V gene: TRBV20-1
D gene: .
J gene: TRBJ1-4
clone size: .
CDR3 protein: CSARDLLEGNEKLFF
CDR3 DNA: TGCAGTGCTAGAGATCTCCTGGAAGGGAATGAAAAACTGTTTTTT

V gene: TRBV24-1
D gene: .
J gene: TRBJ2-6
clone size: .
CDR3 protein: CATASRRDSGANVLTF
CDR3 DNA: TGTGCCACCGCGAGTCGGAGGGACTCTGGGGCCAACGTCCTGACTTTC

V gene: TRBV19
D gene: .
J gene: TRBJ1-2
clone size: many
CDR3 protein: CASSILAGSSCTF
CDR3 DNA: TGTGCCAGTAGTATCCTTGCTGGGAGTTCGTGTACCTTC

V gene: TRBV7-2
D gene: .
J gene: TRBJ1-6
clone size: few
CDR3 protein: CASSPSTFLNSPLHF
CDR3 DNA: TGTGCCAGCAGCCCGTCGACTTTTCTTAATTCACCCCTCCACTTT